The rows below give T cell receptor beta chains drawn from one sample of a study of blood T cell repertoires in COVID-19. Method: immunoSEQ multiplex PCR; TCRdb's copy keeps in-frame clones and lacks some. The sample consists of 400,000 to 450,000 clones, approximately 90% of them appearing once. Source material: peripheral blood. These receptors originate from a woman between 50 and 59 years old with COVID-19, enrolled during active disease. CDR3s leave out the opening cysteine and the closing phenylalanine or tryptophan. Each record gives: clone size, V gene, CDR3 protein. Where a row states a size, it is once, few, many or the class of an expanded clone; other rows omit it.

>once|TRBV27
ASLRAGGENEQF
>NA|TRBV29-1
SASGGAQSNYGYT
>NA|TRBV27
ASRPGRPYNEQF
>NA|TRBV28
ASRTGDPAREQY
>NA|TRBV29-1
SVAVRGRGNEQY
>NA|TRBV7-9
ASSLETGIVANVLT
>NA|TRBV5-5
ASSWGTELYNEQF
>NA|TRBV13
ASSFGTEGYEQY
>NA|TRBV30
AWSSQGQALRYGYT
>NA|TRBV2
ASSVRPGGTGELF
>NA|TRBV9
ASSVDGGAESEQF
>NA|TRBV6-5
ASSYGTNTEAF
>NA|TRBV19
ASSSRMNTEAF
>NA|TRBV5-6
ASSFGQGTRYT
>NA|TRBV5-4
ASTAGGTSYNEQF
>NA|TRBV5-1
ASSLFQGRDYEQY
>NA|TRBV19
AIAAGTDGGYT
>NA|TRBV19
ASTTQGTHQPQH
>NA|TRBV28
ASSLGATEQY
>NA|TRBV7-3
ASSLGGLNTEAF
>NA|TRBV7-2
ASSLLPGHTDTQY
>NA|TRBV19
ASSMAGGAGYGYT
>NA|TRBV15
ATSRPIPTGESPLH
>NA|TRBV2
AIDWRGTGATNYGYT
>NA|TRBV19
ASSISLGGGQPQH
>NA|TRBV2
ASRLQGETQY
>NA|TRBV4-1
ASSQDPTRDTEFSNQPQH
>NA|TRBV4-1
ASSQGARNTEAF
>NA|TRBV6-2/TRBV6-3
ASSPPRTPEAF
>NA|TRBV11-2
ASSMTAFSGNTIY
>NA|TRBV24-1
ATSDLLPMDREITGELF
>NA|TRBV28
ASSETGFSGNTIY
>NA|TRBV5-4
ASSLGTFGNTIY
>NA|TRBV28
ATLMTSVDTQY
>NA|TRBV11-2
ASSWGNPQLF
>once|TRBV20-1
SASKGEGYGYT
>NA|TRBV19
ASSIWGQAEAF
>NA|TRBV27
ASSFWGVDQPQH
>NA|TRBV6-6
ASRDDGGENSPLH
>NA|TRBV5-1
ASSVDRGGAEAF
>NA|TRBV2
ASTTIGYYNEQF
>NA|TRBV19
ASSSLAGHQHGYGYT
>NA|TRBV29-1
SVGLSGDGELF
>NA|TRBV21-1
ASSLGGQGAYGYT
>NA|TRBV7-2
ASSVAAGDTYEQY
>NA|TRBV5-1
ASSLIQGGEQY
>NA|TRBV13
ASSFLAARDAGYT